The entry below describes one TCR beta chain. The method was immunoSEQ multiplex PCR; TCRdb's version includes in-frame clones alone and lacks a portion of them. The sample shows under 170,000 clones, approximately 86% of them seen only once. Germline CDR1 is SQVTM and CDR2 is ANQGSEA. The CDR3 is 17 amino acids. The J segment lost 0 bases and the V segment lost 4 bases, leaving 6 bases of the junction unmatched. These data belong to a study of blood T cell repertoires in COVID-19. Whole-study context: Acute and convalescent COVID-19 samples came from the United States, Italy and Spain.

The gene calls are TRBV29-1 and TRBJ2-3; the match to TRBD2 covers 14 bases. This receptor was taken from a man aged 70 or older with acute or convalescent COVID-19. The specimen sequenced was peripheral blood. The CDR3 region has the DNA TGCAGCGTTGCGGGACTAGCGGGGGAACCTAGCACAGATACGCAGTATTTT. Its translation is CSVAGLAGEPSTDTQYF.